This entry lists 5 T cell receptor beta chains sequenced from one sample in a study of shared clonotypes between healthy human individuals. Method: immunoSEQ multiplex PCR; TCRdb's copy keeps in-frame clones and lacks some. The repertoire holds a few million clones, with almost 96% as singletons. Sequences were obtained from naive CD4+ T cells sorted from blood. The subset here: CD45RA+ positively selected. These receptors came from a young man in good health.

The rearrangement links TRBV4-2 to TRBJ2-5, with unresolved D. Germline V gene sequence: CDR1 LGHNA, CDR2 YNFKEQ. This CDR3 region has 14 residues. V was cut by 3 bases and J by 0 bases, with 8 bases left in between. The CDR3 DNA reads TGTGCCAGCAGCCATTGGGCGAACCAAGAGACCCAGTACTTC. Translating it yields CASSHWANQETQYF.

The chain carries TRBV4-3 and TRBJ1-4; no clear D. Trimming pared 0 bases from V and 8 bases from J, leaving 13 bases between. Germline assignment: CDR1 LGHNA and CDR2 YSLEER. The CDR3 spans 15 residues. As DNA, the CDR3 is TGCGCCAGCAGCCAAGATCTGGGGATGTCGGAAAAACTGTTTTTT. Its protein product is CASSQDLGMSEKLFF.

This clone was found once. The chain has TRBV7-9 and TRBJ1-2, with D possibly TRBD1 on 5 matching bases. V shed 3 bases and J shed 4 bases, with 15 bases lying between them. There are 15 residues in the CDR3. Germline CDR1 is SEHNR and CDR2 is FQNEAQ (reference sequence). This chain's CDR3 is CASSFIDRRFYGYTF. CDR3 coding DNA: TGTGCCAGCAGCTTCATTGACAGACGGTTCTATGGCTACACCTTC.

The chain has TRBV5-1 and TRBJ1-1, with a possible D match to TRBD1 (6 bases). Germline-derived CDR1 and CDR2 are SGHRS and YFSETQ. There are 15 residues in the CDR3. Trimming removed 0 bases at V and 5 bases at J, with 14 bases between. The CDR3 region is CASSLEPGAMTEAFF. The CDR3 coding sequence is TGCGCCAGCAGCTTGGAACCGGGGGCGATGACTGAAGCTTTCTTT.

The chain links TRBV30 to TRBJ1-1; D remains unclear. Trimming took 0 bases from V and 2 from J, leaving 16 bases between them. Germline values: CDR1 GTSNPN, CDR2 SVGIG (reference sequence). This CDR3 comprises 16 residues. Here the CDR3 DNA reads TGTGCCTGGAGTGTTGGGGTCGCCAGACTAAACACTGAAGCTTTCTTT. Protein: CAWSVGVARLNTEAFF. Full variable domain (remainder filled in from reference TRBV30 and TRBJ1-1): SQTIHQWPATLVQPVGSPLSLECTVEGTSNPNLYWYRQAAGRGLQLLFYSVGIGQISSEVPQNLSASRPQDRQFILSSKKLLLSDSGFYLCAWSVGVARLNTEAFFGQGTRLTVV.